One and the same sample provided the 31 T cell receptor beta chains below, sequenced in a study of blood T cell repertoires in COVID-19. Method: immunoSEQ multiplex PCR; TCRdb's copy keeps in-frame clones and lacks some. The profile shows a few hundred thousand clones, approximately 90% of them singletons. Sequencing input: peripheral blood. These receptors came from a woman aged 50 to 60 with COVID-19, enrolled during active disease.

The chain carries TRBV5-1 and TRBJ1-1; D is possibly TRBD1 (5 bases). The germline gives CDR1 SGHRS, CDR2 YFSETQ. The CDR3 consists of 14 residues. V was trimmed by 5 bases and J by 5 bases, leaving 16 bases between them. DNA of the CDR3: TGCGCCAGCAGATCCCCGGGGGGAGAAACTGAAGCTTTCTTT. It specifies CASRSPGGETEAFF.

J is TRBJ2-7 and V is TRBV2; 9 bases line up with TRBD1. CDR1 and CDR2 (germline): SNHLY, FYNNEI. This CDR3 has 14 amino acids. Trimming at V came to 11 bases and at J to 6 bases, leaving 14 bases not matched to a gene. The CDR3 coding sequence is TGTGCCGGATCACAGGGGGCGCTTAGTACCGAGCAGTACTTC. Its translation is CAGSQGALSTEQYF.

The chain uses TRBV6-1 and TRBJ1-4; D might be TRBD1 (5 bases). CDR3 length: 16 amino acids. Trimming pared 2 bases from V and 1 base from J, leaving 11 bases between. CDR1 is MNHNS and CDR2 is SASEGT in the germline V gene. CDR3 DNA: TGTGCCAGCAGTGAATGGAGCGGGGGAACTAATGAAAAACTGTTTTTT. Amino acids: CASSEWSGGTNEKLFF.

This chain connects TRBV27 to TRBJ1-6, with D perhaps matching TRBD1 (6 bases). The V gene's germline CDR1 is MNHEY and CDR2 SMNVEV (reference sequence). The CDR3 is made up of 16 amino acids. V was pared by 6 bases and J by 3 bases, with 15 bases between. The CDR3 reads CASRPDTGNYNSPLHF. CDR3 nucleotide sequence: TGTGCCAGCAGACCCGATACAGGGAACTATAATTCACCCCTCCACTTT.

Comments on this clone: The sample contains more than one DNA sequence encoding this CDR3. This sequence joins TRBV5-1 and TRBJ2-7, with D possibly TRBD1 on 6 matching bases. The V and J ends lost 3 bases and 4 bases respectively, with 14 bases between them. Germline CDR1 is SGHRS and CDR2 is YFSETQ. There are 14 residues in the CDR3. The CDR3 reads CASSYTGTPYEQYF. CDR3 DNA: TGCGCCAGCAGCTATACCGGGACACCTTACGAGCAGTACTTC.

The chain is built from TRBV14 and TRBJ1-4, with a possible D match to TRBD1 (6 bases). Germline V lookup: CDR1 SGHDN, CDR2 FVKESK. The CDR3 totals 16 residues. Trimming cost V 4 bases and J 5 bases, with 17 bases left between them. The CDR3: CASSPRTGRGNEKLFF. DNA for the CDR3: TGTGCCAGCAGCCCCAGAACAGGGAGGGGGAATGAAAAACTGTTTTTT.

This chain links TRBV27 with TRBJ1-1, with 8 bases lining up with TRBD1. The J segment lost 1 base and the V segment lost 4 bases, leaving 14 bases of the junction unmatched. Germline V gives CDR1 MNHEY, CDR2 SMNVEV (reference sequence). This CDR3 has 18 amino acids. CDR3 in amino acids: CASSSLTLRGRGNTEAFF. The CDR3 DNA reads as TGTGCCAGCAGTTCCTTAACTCTCAGGGGGCGCGGGAACACTGAAGCTTTCTTT.

The chain carries TRBV6-4 and TRBJ1-2; TRBD1 matches at 11 bases. V shed 5 bases and J 8 bases; nucleotides not matched to a gene: 4. Germline-derived CDR1 and CDR2 are MRHNA and SNTAGT. The CDR3 runs 13 residues. As DNA, the CDR3 is TGTGCCAGCAGTCGGGACAGGGGGAGCGGCTACACCTTC. This translates into CASSRDRGSGYTF.

This clone was seen once. Here the CDR3 reads CASSFFYGYTF. Here the CDR3 DNA reads TGTGCCAGCAGTTTCTTCTATGGCTACACCTTC. The V gene is TRBV28, the J gene TRBJ1-2; D not resolved. From germline, CDR1 is MDHEN and CDR2 SYDVKM. V lost 3 bases and J lost 4, with 3 bases in between. The CDR3 length is 11 residues.

V gene TRBV13 combines with J gene TRBJ1-2; 7 bases are a match to TRBD1. Per germline, CDR1 PRHDT and CDR2 FYEKMQ (reference sequence). The V segment lost 1 base and the J segment 5 bases; nucleotides outside the gene matches: 4. This CDR3 contains 14 residues. In DNA, the CDR3 is TGTGCCAGCAGCTTAGAGGACAGGAGATATGGCTACACCTTC. It codes for CASSLEDRRYGYTF.

V usage is TRBV6-1 and J usage is TRBJ2-1; a weak D match, TRBD1 (5 bases). Germline V lookup: CDR1 MNHNS, CDR2 SASEGT. The V end was cut by 3 bases, the J end by 2 bases, with 11 bases between. The CDR3 has 15 amino acids. For the CDR3, the DNA is TGTGCCAGCAGTGACCAGGGTAGACCCTACAATGAGCAGTTCTTC. Its protein is CASSDQGRPYNEQFF.

This clone was observed a single time. The V and J genes are TRBV28 and TRBJ2-7; 9 nucleotides align to TRBD1. The CDR3 runs 14 residues. The junction had 7 bases not matched to a gene; V was cut back by 7 bases and J by 3 bases. Germline lookup yields CDR1 MDHEN and CDR2 SYDVKM. In DNA, the CDR3 is TGTGCCAGCAATACGGACAGGGGTAACTACGAGCAGTACTTC. Translating gives CASNTDRGNYEQYF.

The V gene is TRBV6-5, the J gene TRBJ2-3; 7 nucleotides align to TRBD2. The germline V gene encodes CDR1 MNHEY and CDR2 SVGAGI. V dropped 4 bases and J dropped 8; count of bases not matched to a gene: 3. The CDR3 covers 12 residues. This chain's CDR3 is CASSLAGSTQYF. Here the CDR3 DNA reads TGTGCCAGCAGTTTAGCGGGTTCTACGCAGTATTTT.

This sequence joins TRBV6-4 and TRBJ1-4; D might be TRBD1 (6 bases). Per germline, CDR1 MRHNA and CDR2 SNTAGT. V lost 7 bases and J lost 0, with 21 bases in between. There are 18 residues in the CDR3. For the CDR3, the DNA is TGTGCCAGCACCCAATCGGGGGGCAGGAGCTCAACTAATGAAAAACTGTTTTTT. As protein: CASTQSGGRSSTNEKLFF.

J is TRBJ1-5 and V is TRBV28; D might be TRBD1 (6 bases). This CDR3 contains 11 residues. The ends were cut back, 5 bases at V and 11 bases at J, with 10 bases in the middle. Germline assignment: CDR1 MDHEN and CDR2 SYDVKM. For the CDR3, the DNA is TGTGCCAGCAGTATAGGGGGGGCCCAGCATTTT. Translated: CASSIGGAQHF.

V and J are TRBV27 and TRBJ2-5; D might be TRBD2 (5 bases). The V and J ends lost 2 bases and 1 base respectively, with 8 bases between them. This CDR3 region has 14 residues. CDR1 is MNHEY and CDR2 is SMNVEV in the germline V gene (reference sequence). The CDR3 sequence: CASSLGGPQETQYF. DNA of the CDR3: TGTGCCAGCAGTTTAGGAGGCCCCCAAGAGACCCAGTACTTC.

This clone was counted a few times. J is TRBJ2-5 and V is TRBV5-1, with D tentatively TRBD1 (6 bases). The germline gives CDR1 SGHRS, CDR2 YFSETQ. V was trimmed by 4 bases and J by 1 base, leaving 11 bases between them. The CDR3 runs to 14 residues. The CDR3 region is CASSTRTVQETQYF. The CDR3 DNA sequence: TGCGCCAGCAGCACGCGGACAGTCCAAGAGACCCAGTACTTC.

The chain is built from TRBV28 and TRBJ1-4; 11 nucleotides align to TRBD1. CDR1 and CDR2 from the germline V gene are MDHEN and SYDVKM. CDR3 length equals 14 residues. Trimming removed 4 bases from V and 8 bases from J; junction bases left unmatched: 3. The CDR3 loop is CASSSGQGGEKLFF. CDR3 DNA sequence: TGTGCCAGCAGTTCGGGACAGGGGGGCGAAAAACTGTTTTTT.

This rearrangement joins TRBV6-1 to TRBJ2-7; 9 bases are shared with TRBD2. Germline trimming cut 2 bases from V and 5 bases from J; bases unmatched to any gene: 7. The germline V gene has CDR1 MNHNS and CDR2 SASEGT. The CDR3 extends over 15 amino acids. CDR3 sequence reads: CASSETGGGADEQYF. The CDR3 DNA sequence: TGTGCCAGCAGTGAAACCGGCGGGGGGGCGGACGAGCAGTACTTC.

The chain links TRBV3-1 (or the pseudogene TRBV3-2) to TRBJ1-2, with D possibly being TRBD1 (5 bases). From germline, CDR1 is LGHDT and CDR2 YNNKEL (reference sequence). There are 13 residues in the CDR3. V gave up 3 bases and J gave up 6 bases, with 11 bases separating them. The CDR3 reads CASSQGGPNGYTF. The CDR3 DNA reads TGTGCCAGCAGCCAGGGGGGACCCAATGGCTACACCTTC.

V is TRBV2 and J is TRBJ1-2; D ambiguous. CDR1 and CDR2 from the germline V gene are SNHLY and FYNNEI. The CDR3 is 16 residues long. The V end was cut by 3 bases, the J end by 3 bases, with 17 bases between. The CDR3 DNA sequence: TGTGCCAGCAGTGACGATGAGGGTTCACGATACTATGGCTACACCTTC. It codes for CASSDDEGSRYYGYTF.

This chain uses TRBV10-3 with TRBJ1-1; D is undetermined. Trimming left V 2 bases short and J 0 bases short, with 4 bases between. Germline assignment: CDR1 ENHRY and CDR2 SYGVKD. The CDR3 is 13 residues long. CDR3 loop: CAISERVNTEAFF. For the CDR3, the DNA is TGTGCCATCAGTGAGCGGGTGAACACTGAAGCTTTCTTT.

The V call is TRBV3-1 (or the pseudogene TRBV3-2), the J call TRBJ2-3; TRBD2 matches 13 bases. This CDR3 contains 19 residues. Germline trimming cut 4 bases from V and 1 base from J; bases unmatched to any gene: 11. Germline V gene lookup returns CDR1 LGHDT and CDR2 YNNKEL (reference sequence). This CDR3 is CASSRGLTSGGPGTDTQYF. CDR3 bases: TGTGCCAGCAGCCGAGGATTGACTAGCGGGGGGCCAGGCACAGATACGCAGTATTTT.

This sequence joins TRBV5-4 and TRBJ1-1; D is uncertain. The V gene lost 3 bases and the J gene lost 3 bases, with 12 bases spanning the gap. The CDR3 length is 14 residues. Germline V gives CDR1 SGHNT, CDR2 YYREEE (reference sequence). The CDR3 DNA reads TGTGCCAGCAGCTCCTTTACTCGCGACACTGAAGCTTTCTTT. It codes for CASSSFTRDTEAFF.

Details on this clone: The sample carries other DNA sequences with the same CDR3. The rearrangement links TRBV19 to TRBJ2-7, with TRBD2 matching 8 bases. This CDR3 region has 14 residues. V lost 5 bases and J lost 1; bases outside the gene matches: 4. Germline-derived CDR1 and CDR2 are LNHDA and SQIVND (reference sequence). The CDR3 DNA sequence: TGTGCCAGTAGTTTAGCGGGGACTTCCTACGAGCAGTACTTC. This encodes CASSLAGTSYEQYF.

The chain recombines TRBV9 with TRBJ2-1, with 9 bases identical to TRBD1. J was trimmed by 5 bases and V by 4 bases; bases with no gene match: 7. Germline V CDR1 and CDR2: SGDLS, YYNGEE. The CDR3 is made up of 15 amino acids. CDR3 bases: TGTGCCAGCAGCTTGTGGGGACAGGGCGACAATGAGCAGTTCTTC. Translation: CASSLWGQGDNEQFF.

The chain links TRBV7-2 to TRBJ2-5, with D maybe TRBD2 (6 bases). The V gene lost 5 bases and the J gene lost 4 bases, with 11 bases spanning the gap. This CDR3 contains 13 residues. Germline CDR1 is SGHTA and CDR2 is FQGNSA. CDR3 loop: CASSQWRGETQYF. The CDR3 nucleotides are TGTGCCAGCAGCCAATGGAGGGGAGAGACCCAGTACTTC.

V and J are TRBV30 and TRBJ2-7; 8 bases are shared with TRBD2. CDR3 length: 14 residues. CDR1 GTSNPN and CDR2 SVGIG come from the germline V gene (reference sequence). V shed 2 bases and J 5 bases; nucleotides not matched to a gene: 8. The CDR3 reads CAWSSGGGKNEQYF. CDR3 DNA: TGTGCCTGGAGTTCGGGCGGGGGGAAAAACGAGCAGTACTTC.

The table lists this clone with a few counts. The rearrangement uses TRBV12-3 or TRBV12-4 and TRBJ1-2; D might be TRBD1 (6 bases). This CDR3 has 13 residues. V lost 2 bases and J 4 bases, leaving 8 bases between the germline ends. CDR3 in DNA: TGTGCCAGCAGTTTACAGGGGAGCTATGGCTACACCTTC. Amino acids: CASSLQGSYGYTF.

The chain links TRBV28 to TRBJ1-5, with D tentatively TRBD1 (5 bases). From germline, CDR1 is MDHEN and CDR2 SYDVKM. The CDR3 runs 14 residues. Trimming took 5 bases from V and 7 from J, leaving 15 bases between them. As DNA, the CDR3 is TGTGCCAGCAGTAGGGGCCAGGGTGCACAGCCCCAGCATTTT. Encoded protein: CASSRGQGAQPQHF.

This chain links TRBV7-2 with TRBJ2-7, with D unresolved. The germline V and J ends were trimmed by 3 bases and 6 bases, with 6 bases remaining between them. This CDR3 is built from 11 residues. Looked up from germline, CDR1 is SGHTA and CDR2 is FQGNSA. CDR3 nucleotide sequence: TGTGCCAGCAGCTTTGGAGCCGAGCAGTACTTC. Its protein product is CASSFGAEQYF. The full variable domain, with the rest looked up from reference TRBV7-2 and TRBJ2-7, is GAGVSQSPSNKVTEKGKDVELRCDPISGHTALYWYRQSLGQGLEFLIYFQGNSAPDKSGLPSDRFSAERTGGSVSTLTIQRTQQEDSAVYLCASSFGAEQYFGPGTRLTVT.